These T cell receptor beta chains were read from a single sample in a study of blood T cell repertoires in COVID-19. TCRdb keeps only in-frame clones here, not all; method: immunoSEQ multiplex PCR. The table shows more than 300,000 clones, with roughly 86% occurring only once. Sequenced input: peripheral blood. These receptors originate from a woman aged 25 to 39 with COVID-19, enrolled during active disease. Each CDR3 is given with its conserved first and last residue. Each record gives: J gene, V gene, CDR3 protein.

TRBJ2-5 | TRBV5-1 | CASSPGAGEHETQYF
TRBJ2-7 | TRBV3-1/TRBV3-2 | CASSIGQGNTEQYF
TRBJ1-5 | TRBV19 | CASTRGTGNQYSNQPQHF
TRBJ2-3 | TRBV6-2/TRBV6-3 | CASSYRSSGGTDTQYF
TRBJ1-5 | TRBV13 | CASSLSRALNQPQHF
TRBJ2-3 | TRBV27 | CASSVTSGGTDTQYF
TRBJ1-1 | TRBV6-5 | CASSRGRGTEAFF
TRBJ1-1 | TRBV14 | CASRPLGVTEAFF
TRBJ2-3 | TRBV5-8 | CASSLVLSGGVTDTQYF
TRBJ2-5 | TRBV5-1 | CASSLEGTTQETQYF
TRBJ2-2 | TRBV19 | CATRKGGGTGELFF
TRBJ1-5 | TRBV29-1 | CSATTGKNNQPQHF
TRBJ2-3 | TRBV5-1 | CASRSQAGSSTDTQYF
TRBJ2-3 | TRBV9 | CASSLGGGTRRHADTQYF
TRBJ1-5 | TRBV6-5 | CASKRNRVINQPQHF
TRBJ1-6 | TRBV2 | CATGQGNSPLHF
TRBJ2-2 | TRBV4-1 | CASSRGGGGGELFF
TRBJ2-1 | TRBV5-5 | CASSLAGTYDYNEQFF
TRBJ2-1 | TRBV7-3 | CASSTSGGPGQGQFF
TRBJ1-6 | TRBV2 | CASCAGTFHNSPLHF
TRBJ1-1 | TRBV13 | CASSSRDSGNTEAFF
TRBJ2-3 | TRBV7-8 | CASSSVRRDTQYF